Sequencing of this T cell receptor beta chain was carried out in a study of early T cells in non-severe SARS-CoV-2 infection. Study information: Sequencing input comprised bulk RNA from unsorted whole blood; chain pairing was not available. Study-level results: Matching results from VDJdb favored anti-spike CD8 responses, leaving private and CD4 specificities undetected.

Note on this clonotype: The antigen remains unidentified.

The TCR library protocol attached unique molecular identifiers to the individual cDNA molecules. From the 5' RACE reads, TCRdb called clonotypes with MiXCR, one entry per CDR3 protein. The table includes 25,000 to 30,000 distinct CDR3 sequences, about 10% detected once. Trimming removed 4 bases from V and 5 bases from J, with 23 bases in between. The germline V gene has CDR1 GTSNPN and CDR2 SVGIG (reference sequence). This CDR3 spans 16 amino acids. The TCR comes from an adult who was a healthcare worker with PCR-confirmed SARS-CoV-2 infection or an uninfected control (not recorded which). Sequencing input: whole blood. This chain connects TRBV30 to TRBJ1-1; the D gene is possibly TRBD1 (6 bases). The CDR3 bases are TGTGCCTGGAAGTGGGGGGCAGGATCCAGAGGTACTGAAGCTTTCTTT. Residues: CAWKWGAGSRGTEAFF.